Described below is a single TCR beta chain sequence and its context. Its specificity is not known. The protocol was immunoSEQ multiplex PCR, while the TCRdb copy is restricted to in-frame clones and leaves out a portion. The table shows about 98,000 clones, with 87% occurring only once. These data are taken from a study of cytomegalovirus exposure and HLA in healthy donors. General study points: Most TCR sequences were uncommon, yet certain public TCRs appeared in many donors. Investigators reported some 150 TCR beta chains as tied to cytomegalovirus. Among the CMV-associated chains, three were confirmed in vitro as specific for CMV antigens.

Germline CDR1 and CDR2: LNHNV and YYDKDF (reference sequence). V trimming: 1 base; J trimming: 0 bases; junction bases outside the gene matches: 4. The CDR3 contains 17 residues. The clonotype was recovered from a woman under 40 in good health and CMV-seronegative. The V gene is TRBV15, the J gene TRBJ2-2, with TRBD2 matching over 8 bases. The sample taken for sequencing was PBMCs. The DNA of the CDR3 is TGTGCCACCAGCAGAGTAGGGCGGGAGGCGAACACCGGGGAGCTGTTTTTT. Encoded protein: CATSRVGREANTGELFF.